This T cell receptor (beta chain) came from a study of beta chain features in type 1 diabetes. Looking at the study overall: Across every sample, some 110 million sorted cells were examined in total. The study, taken as a whole, reports: Still unanswered here is whether HLA type influences TCRB rearrangement.

Remarks on this clone: The antigen is undetermined.

Germline CDR1 and CDR2: MGHRA and YSYEKL. The V end was cut by 5 bases, the J end by 4 bases, with 17 bases between. The CDR3 length is 15 residues. The investigators reverse transcribed all of the isolated RNA, so they sequenced expressed TCRB transcripts. Profiled with immunoSEQ multiplex PCR; TCRdb holds only in-frame clones, not every one. The table records 350,000 to 450,000 clones, about 14% of them present only once. Sequenced input: naive CD4+ T cells from blood. The gene calls are TRBV4-1 and TRBJ2-5; D is possibly TRBD1 (5 bases). The TCR originated in a man aged 30 to 39 in good health. In DNA, the CDR3 is TGCGCCAGCAGCTCGACCCCTCAGGGTCGAGAGACCCAGTACTTC. Residues: CASSSTPQGRETQYF.